This T cell receptor (beta chain) was profiled in a study of graft-versus-host responses after intestinal transplantation. About the research overall: Recipients got multivisceral, liver-intestinal, or isolated intestinal transplants. Recipients were all induced with anti-thymocyte globulin, then given tacrolimus and steroids for around 3 years.

Study conclusions and caveats: Early post-transplant falls in HvG clones accompanied the peak levels of circulating GvH clones. GvH clones were identified in recipient marrow, with some first appearing in ileum or blood.

As to this clone: Its antigen is undetermined.

The V end was cut by 0 bases, the J end by 4 bases, with 4 bases between. This CDR3 has 13 amino acids. CDR1 is LNHDA and CDR2 is SQIVND in the germline V gene (reference sequence). The data were produced by immunoSEQ multiplex PCR, yet TCRdb's version contains in-frame clones alone and is incomplete. Of tens of thousands of clones listed, roughly 94% are singletons. The chain employs TRBV19 and TRBJ1-5; D is unclear. The sequence came from a human donor who received an intestinal transplant. Source: unstimulated CD8+ T cells sorted from spleen or lymph node cells, taken before intestinal transplant. CDR3 sequence (DNA): TGTGCCAGTAGTATAGACCCAAATCAGCCCCAGCATTTT. Encoded protein: CASSIDPNQPQHF.